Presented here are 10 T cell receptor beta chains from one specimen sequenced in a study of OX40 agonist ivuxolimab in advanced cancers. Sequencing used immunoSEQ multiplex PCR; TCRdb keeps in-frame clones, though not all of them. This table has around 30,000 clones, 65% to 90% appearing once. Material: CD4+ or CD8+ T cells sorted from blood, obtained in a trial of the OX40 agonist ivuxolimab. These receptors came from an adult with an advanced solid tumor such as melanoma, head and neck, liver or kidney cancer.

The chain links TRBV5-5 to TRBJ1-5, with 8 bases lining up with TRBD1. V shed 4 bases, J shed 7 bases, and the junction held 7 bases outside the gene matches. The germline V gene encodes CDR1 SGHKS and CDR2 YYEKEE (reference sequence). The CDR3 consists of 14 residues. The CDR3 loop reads CASSPGGLGQPQHF. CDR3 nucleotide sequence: TGTGCCAGCAGCCCAGGGGGCCTGGGACAGCCCCAGCATTTT.

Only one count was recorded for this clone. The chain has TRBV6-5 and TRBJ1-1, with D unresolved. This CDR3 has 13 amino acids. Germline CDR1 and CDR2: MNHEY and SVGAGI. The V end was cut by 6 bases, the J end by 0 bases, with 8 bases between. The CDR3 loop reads CASSPYLNTEAFF. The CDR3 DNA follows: TGTGCCAGCAGCCCCTATCTGAACACTGAAGCTTTCTTT.

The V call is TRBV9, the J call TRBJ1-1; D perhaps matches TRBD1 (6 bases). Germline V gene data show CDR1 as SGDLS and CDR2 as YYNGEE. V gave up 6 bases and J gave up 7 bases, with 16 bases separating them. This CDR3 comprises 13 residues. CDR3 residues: CASTPGGGGEAFF. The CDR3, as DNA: TGTGCCAGCACTCCTGGGGGGGGCGGTGAAGCTTTCTTT.

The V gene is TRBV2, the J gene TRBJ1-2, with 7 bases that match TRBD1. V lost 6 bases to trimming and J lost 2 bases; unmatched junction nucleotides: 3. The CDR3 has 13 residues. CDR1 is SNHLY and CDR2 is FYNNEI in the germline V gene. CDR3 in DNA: TGTGCCAGCAGCGGGACAGAGAACTATGGCTACACCTTC. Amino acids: CASSGTENYGYTF.

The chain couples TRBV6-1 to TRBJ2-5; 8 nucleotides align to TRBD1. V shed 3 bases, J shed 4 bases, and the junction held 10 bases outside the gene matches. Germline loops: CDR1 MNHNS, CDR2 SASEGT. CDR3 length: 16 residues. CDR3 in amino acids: CASSEPSRGRRETQYF. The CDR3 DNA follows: TGTGCCAGCAGTGAGCCGTCCAGGGGGCGCAGAGAGACCCAGTACTTC.

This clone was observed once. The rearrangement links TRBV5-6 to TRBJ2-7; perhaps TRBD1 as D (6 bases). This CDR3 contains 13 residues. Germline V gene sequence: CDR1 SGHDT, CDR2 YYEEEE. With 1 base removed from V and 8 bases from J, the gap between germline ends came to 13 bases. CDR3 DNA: TGTGCCAGCAGCTTGTCCCAAGGGACACAGCAGTACTTC. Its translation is CASSLSQGTQQYF.

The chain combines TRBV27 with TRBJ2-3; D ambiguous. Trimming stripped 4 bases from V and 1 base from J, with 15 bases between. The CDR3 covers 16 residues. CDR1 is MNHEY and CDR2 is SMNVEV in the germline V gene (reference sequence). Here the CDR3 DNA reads TGTGCCAGCAGTTCAATTAGACTTCCTGGCACAGATACGCAGTATTTT. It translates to CASSSIRLPGTDTQYF.

The DNA of the CDR3 is TGCAGCGTGGGGGGGGAAAAACTGTTTTTT. Its translation: CSVGGEKLFF. The chain links TRBV29-1 to TRBJ1-4, with TRBD1 as a possible D gene (5 bases). The CDR3 is 10 amino acids. Germline CDR1 reads SQVTM; CDR2 reads ANQGSEA. The V and J ends lost 6 bases and 8 bases respectively, with 7 bases between them.

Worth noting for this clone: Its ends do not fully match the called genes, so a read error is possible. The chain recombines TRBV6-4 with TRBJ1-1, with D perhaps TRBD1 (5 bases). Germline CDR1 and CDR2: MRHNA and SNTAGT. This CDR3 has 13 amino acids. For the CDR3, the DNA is TGTGCCAGCAGTTACTCGGGAGGGGATGAAGCTTTCTTT. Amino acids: CASSYSGGDEAFF.

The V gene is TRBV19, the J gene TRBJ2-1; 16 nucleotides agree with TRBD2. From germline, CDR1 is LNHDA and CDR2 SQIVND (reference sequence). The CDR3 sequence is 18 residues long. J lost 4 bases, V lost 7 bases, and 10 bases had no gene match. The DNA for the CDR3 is TGTGCCAGTATCCCCGGCGGGACTAGCGGGAGGGTGTACAATGAGCAGTTCTTC. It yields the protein CASIPGGTSGRVYNEQFF.